The 16 T cell receptor beta chains listed next were all sequenced from one sample in a study of breast tumors, draining lymph nodes, adjacent tissues. TCRdb reanalysed the multiplex PCR reads using MiXCR and keeps one entry per CDR3 protein. The sample records some 250,000 distinct CDR3 sequences, about 34% being singletons. Samples came from axillary lymph nodes draining the breast cancer. The sample taken for sequencing was axillary lymph node tissue. All receptors come from a female donor with breast cancer. Some clones in this sample may be carry-over from other donors' samples.

The rearrangement joins TRBV9 to TRBJ1-3; TRBD1 might be the D (5 bases). Germline V gene data show CDR1 as SGDLS and CDR2 as YYNGEE. Trimming removed 1 base at V and 0 bases at J, with 8 bases between. This CDR3 region has 15 residues. The CDR3 is CASSVTQGSGNTIYF. The CDR3 coding sequence is TGTGCCAGCAGCGTAACGCAGGGCTCTGGAAACACCATATATTTT.

This clonotype was found a few times. In DNA, the CDR3 is TGTGCCACCTCAGTCAGGGGGAGGGCCAAAAACATTCAGTACTTC. The encoded protein is CATSVRGRAKNIQYF. The chain recombines TRBV19 with TRBJ2-4; D possibly corresponds to TRBD1 (7 bases). Germline CDR1 LNHDA, CDR2 SQIVND (reference sequence). The CDR3 covers 15 residues. Trimming cost V 10 bases and J 1 base, with 17 bases left between them.

This clonotype was seen repeatedly, ten times or more. CDR3 protein: CSARVEVGSNQPQHF. Here the CDR3 DNA reads TGCAGTGCTAGAGTCGAGGTTGGCAGCAATCAGCCCCAGCATTTT. This chain joins TRBV20-1 and TRBJ1-5; no clear D gene. This CDR3 has 15 residues. From germline, CDR1 is DFQATT and CDR2 SNEGSKA (reference sequence). The V and J ends lost 1 base and 1 base respectively, with 11 bases between them.

This clonotype occurred once. CDR3 residues: CASNPPPPVRNEQFF. CDR3 nucleotide sequence: TGTGCCAGCAACCCCCCCCCTCCGGTGCGCAATGAGCAGTTCTTC. The chain couples TRBV6-2 or TRBV6-3 to TRBJ2-1; D not resolved. CDR3 length: 15 residues. The germline V and J ends were trimmed by 7 bases and 6 bases, with 19 bases remaining between them. Germline V gives CDR1 MNHEY, CDR2 SVGEGT.

This clonotype was detected many times. Likely a read error: the CDR3 ends without its conserved phenylalanine or tryptophan. No DNA is shown, since the ends of the CDR3 on it are uncertain; the CDR3 is the one TCRdb lists. This chain joins TRBV2 and TRBJ2-5; the table's D gene call, TRBD2, was not cross checked with the DNA. Germline V gives CDR1 SNHLY, CDR2 FYNNEI. The CDR3 comprises 11 residues, both ends counted. This chain's CDR3 is CASSRGGWAFI.

Only a few counts were recorded for this clonotype. Here the CDR3 DNA reads TGTGCCAGCAGCCAGGCAACAGGGTATAACTATGGCTACACCTTC. This encodes CASSQATGYNYGYTF. This sequence joins TRBV28 and TRBJ1-2; D possibly corresponds to TRBD1 (6 bases). Germline V gives CDR1 MDHEN, CDR2 SYDVKM. The ends were cut back, 6 bases at V and 1 base at J, with 15 bases in the middle. This CDR3 spans 15 amino acids.

This clonotype was seen a handful of times. The chain links TRBV24-1 to TRBJ1-2; the D gene is possibly TRBD1 (5 bases). Germline CDR1 reads KGHDR; CDR2 reads SFDVKD. The CDR3 runs 17 residues. Trimming took 5 bases from V and 7 from J, leaving 25 bases between them. CDR3 sequence (DNA): TGTGCCACCAGTGCTAGAGACCCGACCGCCCTGGGGGGTGGCTACACCTTC. As protein: CATSARDPTALGGGYTF.

This clonotype was counted a few times. The genes are TRBV28 and TRBJ2-7; D might be TRBD1 (6 bases). From germline, CDR1 is MDHEN and CDR2 SYDVKM. This CDR3 is built from 12 residues. V shed 10 bases and J shed 3 bases, with 13 bases lying between them. CDR3: CATQEGVYEQYF. DNA for the CDR3: TGTGCCACCCAAGAGGGGGTCTACGAGCAGTACTTC. Full variable domain (rest looked up from reference TRBV28 and TRBJ2-7): DVKVTQSSRYLVKRTGEKVFLECVQDMDHENMFWYRQDPGLGLRLIYFSYDVKMKEKGDIPEGYSVSREKKERFSLILESASTNQTSMYLCATQEGVYEQYFGPGTRLTVT.

This clonotype was observed at least ten times. The chain joins TRBV20-1 to TRBJ1-2; 7 bases are a match to TRBD1. With 2 bases clipped from V and 7 bases from J, the junction kept 10 bases outside the gene matches. Looked up from germline, CDR1 is DFQATT and CDR2 is SNEGSKA (reference sequence). CDR3 size: 14 residues. DNA for the CDR3: TGCAGTGCTAGATTAGACAGGGTCGGGGTTGGCTACACCTTC. It specifies CSARLDRVGVGYTF.

There are many counts of this clonotype. This sequence joins TRBV7-2 and TRBJ2-7; the D call may be TRBD1 or TRBD2 (5 bases each). Trimming pared 0 bases from V and 7 bases from J, leaving 13 bases between. This CDR3 comprises 14 residues. The germline CDR1 and CDR2 sequences are SGHTA and FQGNSA. The CDR3 DNA follows: TGTGCCAGCAGCTTAGCGCGTGGGGGTGGGGAGCAGTACTTC. It codes for CASSLARGGGEQYF.

This clonotype has more than one count but fewer than ten. J is TRBJ1-5 and V is TRBV30, with a weak D call TRBD1 (5 bases). The CDR3 totals 12 residues. CDR1 is GTSNPN, CDR2 SVGIG, per germline (reference sequence). V lost 2 bases and J lost 9, with 11 bases in between. CDR3 DNA: TGTGCCTGGAGTCAGGGCCAGGGGCCCCAGCATTTT. Protein product: CAWSQGQGPQHF.

This clonotype has more than one count but fewer than ten. This chain joins TRBV12-3 or TRBV12-4 and TRBJ1-6; D might be TRBD1 (5 bases). With 5 bases removed from V and 7 bases from J, the gap between germline ends came to 9 bases. The CDR3 sequence is 13 residues long. The CDR3 nucleotides read TGTGCCAGCAGTCCCGGGGGGAATTCACCCCTCCACTTT. It yields the protein CASSPGGNSPLHF.

This clonotype was counted a few times. This rearrangement joins TRBV6-2 or TRBV6-3 to TRBJ2-3; the D is unclear. The V gene lost 7 bases and the J gene lost 5 bases, with 10 bases spanning the gap. This CDR3 is built from 12 residues. Germline V gene data show CDR1 as MNHEY and CDR2 as SVGEGT. Here the CDR3 DNA reads TGTGCCAGCAATCCGATGGGAGATACGCAGTATTTT. Translation: CASNPMGDTQYF.

A single count supports this clonotype. A read error may explain this, as a much larger clone is one base away. The J gene is TRBJ2-5, the V gene TRBV12-3 or TRBV12-4, with D unresolved. Between the trimmed V and J ends, which lost 3 bases and 5 bases, there was a span of 16 bases. The CDR3 loop spans 15 amino acids. In nucleotides, the CDR3 is TGTGCCAGCAGTTTCAGGAAGACCCGTGCGGAGACCCAGTACTTC. Protein: CASSFRKTRAETQYF.

This clonotype was counted many times. The chain joins TRBV4-1 to TRBJ2-7; D uncertain. Per germline, CDR1 MGHRA and CDR2 YSYEKL. CDR3 size: 13 residues. Deletions cut 2 bases from V and 3 bases from J, with 8 bases between. The CDR3 reads CASSQQRHYEQYF. DNA for the CDR3: TGCGCCAGCAGCCAACAACGACACTACGAGCAGTACTTC.

This clonotype was counted many times. The genes are TRBV6-4 and TRBJ2-3; TRBD2 agrees at 10 bases. CDR1 is MRHNA, CDR2 SNTAGT, per germline. CDR3 length equals 15 residues. Trimming at V came to 3 bases and at J to 6 bases, leaving 6 bases not matched to a gene. The CDR3 DNA reads as TGTGCCAGCAGTGAGCTAGCGGGAGAGGCTGATACGCAGTATTTT. Protein product: CASSELAGEADTQYF.